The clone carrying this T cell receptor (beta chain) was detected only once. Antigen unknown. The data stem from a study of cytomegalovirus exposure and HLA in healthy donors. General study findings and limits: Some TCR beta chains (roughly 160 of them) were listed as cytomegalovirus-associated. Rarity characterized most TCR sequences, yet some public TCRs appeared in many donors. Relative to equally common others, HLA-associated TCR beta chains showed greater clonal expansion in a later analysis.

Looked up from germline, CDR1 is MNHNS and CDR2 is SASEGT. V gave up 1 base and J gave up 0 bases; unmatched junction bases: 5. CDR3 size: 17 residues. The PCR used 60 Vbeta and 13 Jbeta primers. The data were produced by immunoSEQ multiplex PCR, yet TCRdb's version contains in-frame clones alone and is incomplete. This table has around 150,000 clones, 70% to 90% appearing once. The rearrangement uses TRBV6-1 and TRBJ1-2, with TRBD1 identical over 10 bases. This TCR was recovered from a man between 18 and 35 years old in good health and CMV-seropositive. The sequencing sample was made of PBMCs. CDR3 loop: CASSEGTGGLANYGYTF. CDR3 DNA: TGTGCCAGCAGTGAAGGGACAGGGGGTTTAGCTAACTATGGCTACACCTTC.